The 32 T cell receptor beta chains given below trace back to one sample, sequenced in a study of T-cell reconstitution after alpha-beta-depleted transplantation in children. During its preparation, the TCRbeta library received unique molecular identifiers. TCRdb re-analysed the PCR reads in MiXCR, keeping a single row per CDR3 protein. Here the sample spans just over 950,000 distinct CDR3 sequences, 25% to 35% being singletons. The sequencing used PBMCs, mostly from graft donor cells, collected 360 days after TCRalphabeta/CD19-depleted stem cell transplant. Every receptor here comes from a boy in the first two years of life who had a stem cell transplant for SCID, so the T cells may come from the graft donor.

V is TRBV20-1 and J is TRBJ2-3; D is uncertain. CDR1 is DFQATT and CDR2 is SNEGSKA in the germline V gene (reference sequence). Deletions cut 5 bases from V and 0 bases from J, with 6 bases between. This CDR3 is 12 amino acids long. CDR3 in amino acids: CSAPPSTDTQYF. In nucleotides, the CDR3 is TGCAGTGCTCCCCCTAGCACAGATACGCAGTATTTT.

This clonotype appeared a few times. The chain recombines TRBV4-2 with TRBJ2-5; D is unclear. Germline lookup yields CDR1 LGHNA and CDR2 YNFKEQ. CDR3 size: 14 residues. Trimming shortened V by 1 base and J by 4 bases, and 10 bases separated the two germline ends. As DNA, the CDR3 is TGTGCCAGCAGCCAAGTCCTCGAAGCAGAGACCCAGTACTTC. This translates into CASSQVLEAETQYF.

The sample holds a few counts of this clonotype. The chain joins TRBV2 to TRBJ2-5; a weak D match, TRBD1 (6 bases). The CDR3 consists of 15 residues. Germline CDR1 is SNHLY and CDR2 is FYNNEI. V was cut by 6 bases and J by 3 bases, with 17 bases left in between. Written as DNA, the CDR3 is TGTGCCAGCAGGCCCTTCGTAGGGGGAAAAGAGACCCAGTACTTC. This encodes CASRPFVGGKETQYF.

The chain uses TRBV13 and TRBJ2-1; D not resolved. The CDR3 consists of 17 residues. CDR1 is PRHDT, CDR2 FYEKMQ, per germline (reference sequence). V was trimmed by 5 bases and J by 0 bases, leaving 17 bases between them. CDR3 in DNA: TGTGCCAGCAGCGTACTGGGGTCCCCAAGCTCCTACAATGAGCAGTTCTTC. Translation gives CASSVLGSPSSYNEQFF.

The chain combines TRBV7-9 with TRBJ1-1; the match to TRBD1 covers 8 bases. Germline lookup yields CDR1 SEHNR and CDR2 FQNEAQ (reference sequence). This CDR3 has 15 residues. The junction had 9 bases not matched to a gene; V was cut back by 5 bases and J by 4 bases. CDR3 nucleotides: TGTGCCAGCAGCCCTCTGACAGGGGAGTTCACTGAAGCTTTCTTT. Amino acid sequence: CASSPLTGEFTEAFF.

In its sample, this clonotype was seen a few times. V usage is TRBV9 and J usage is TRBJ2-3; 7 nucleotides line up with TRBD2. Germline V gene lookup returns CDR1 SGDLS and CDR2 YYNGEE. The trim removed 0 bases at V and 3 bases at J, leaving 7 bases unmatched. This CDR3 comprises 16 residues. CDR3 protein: CASSVVPAGETDTQYF. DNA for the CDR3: TGTGCCAGCAGCGTAGTCCCCGCGGGGGAGACAGATACGCAGTATTTT. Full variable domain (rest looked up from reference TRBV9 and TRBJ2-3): DSGVTQTPKHLITATGQRVTLRCSPRSGDLSVYWYQQSLDQGLQFLIQYYNGEERAKGNILERFSAQQFPDLHSELNLSSLELGDSALYFCASSVVPAGETDTQYFGPGTRLTVL.

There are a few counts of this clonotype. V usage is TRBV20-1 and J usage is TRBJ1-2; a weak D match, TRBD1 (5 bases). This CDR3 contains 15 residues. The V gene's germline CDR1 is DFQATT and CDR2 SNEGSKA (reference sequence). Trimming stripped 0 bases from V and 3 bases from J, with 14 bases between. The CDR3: CSARDRQGRHYGYTF. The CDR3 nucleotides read TGCAGTGCTAGAGATCGGCAGGGTAGGCACTATGGCTACACCTTC.

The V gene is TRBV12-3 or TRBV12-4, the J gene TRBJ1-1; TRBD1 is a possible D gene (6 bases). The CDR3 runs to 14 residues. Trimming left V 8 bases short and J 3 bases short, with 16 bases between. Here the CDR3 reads CASRRRGGYTEAFF. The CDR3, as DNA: TGTGCCAGCCGGAGGCGAGGGGGATACACTGAAGCTTTCTTT.

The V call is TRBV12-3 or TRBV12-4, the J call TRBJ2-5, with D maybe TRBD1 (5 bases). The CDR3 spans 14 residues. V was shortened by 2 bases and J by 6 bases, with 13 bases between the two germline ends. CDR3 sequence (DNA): TGTGCCAGCAGTTTAAAGGGGCTTGGACAGACCCAGTACTTC. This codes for CASSLKGLGQTQYF.

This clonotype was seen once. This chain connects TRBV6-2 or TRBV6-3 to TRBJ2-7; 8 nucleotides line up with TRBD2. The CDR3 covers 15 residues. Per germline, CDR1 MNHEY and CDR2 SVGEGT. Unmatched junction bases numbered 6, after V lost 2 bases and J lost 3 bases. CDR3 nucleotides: TGTGCCAGCAGTTACCCCGGGACTAGGAACTACGAGCAGTACTTC. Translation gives CASSYPGTRNYEQYF.

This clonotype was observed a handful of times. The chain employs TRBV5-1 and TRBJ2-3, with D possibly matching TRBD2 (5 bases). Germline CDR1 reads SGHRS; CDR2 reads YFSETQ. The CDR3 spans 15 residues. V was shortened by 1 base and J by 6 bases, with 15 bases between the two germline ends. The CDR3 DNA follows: TGCGCCAGCAGCTTGTTCGCGGGTCGTGTTGATACGCAGTATTTT. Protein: CASSLFAGRVDTQYF.

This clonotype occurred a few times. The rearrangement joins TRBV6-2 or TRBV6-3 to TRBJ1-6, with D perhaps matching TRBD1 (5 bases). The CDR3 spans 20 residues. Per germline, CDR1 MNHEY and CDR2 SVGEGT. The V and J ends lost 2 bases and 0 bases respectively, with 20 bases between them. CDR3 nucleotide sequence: TGTGCCAGCAGTTACCATCGGCGGGGCCGCACGAGCTCCTATAATTCACCCCTCCACTTT. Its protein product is CASSYHRRGRTSSYNSPLHF.

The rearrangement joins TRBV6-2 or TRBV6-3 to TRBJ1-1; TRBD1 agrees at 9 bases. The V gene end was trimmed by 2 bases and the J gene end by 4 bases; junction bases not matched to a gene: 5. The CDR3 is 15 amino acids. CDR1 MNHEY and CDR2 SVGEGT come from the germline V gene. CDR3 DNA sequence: TGTGCCAGCAGTTACCAGGGACAGGGAATCACTGAAGCTTTCTTT. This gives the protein CASSYQGQGITEAFF.

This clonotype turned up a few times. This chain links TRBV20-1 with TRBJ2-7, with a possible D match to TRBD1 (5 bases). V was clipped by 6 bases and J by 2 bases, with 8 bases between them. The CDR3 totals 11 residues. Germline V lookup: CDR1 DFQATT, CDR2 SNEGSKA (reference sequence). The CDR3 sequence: CSADTPYEQYF. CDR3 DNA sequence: TGCAGTGCGGACACCCCCTACGAGCAGTACTTC.

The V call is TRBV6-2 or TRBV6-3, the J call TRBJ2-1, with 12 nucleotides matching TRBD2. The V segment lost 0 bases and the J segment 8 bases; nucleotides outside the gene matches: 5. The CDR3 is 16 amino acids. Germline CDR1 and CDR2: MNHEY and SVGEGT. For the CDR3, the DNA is TGTGCCAGCAGTTACTCCTCTAGCGGGGGGGCATATGAGCAGTTCTTC. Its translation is CASSYSSSGGAYEQFF.

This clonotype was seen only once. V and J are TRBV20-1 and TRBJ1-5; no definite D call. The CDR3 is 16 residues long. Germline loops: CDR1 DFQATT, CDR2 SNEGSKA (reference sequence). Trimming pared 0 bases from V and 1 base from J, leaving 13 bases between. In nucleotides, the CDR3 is TGCAGTGCTAGAGATAGGCGGGGTGGCAGCAATCAGCCCCAGCATTTT. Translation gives CSARDRRGGSNQPQHF.

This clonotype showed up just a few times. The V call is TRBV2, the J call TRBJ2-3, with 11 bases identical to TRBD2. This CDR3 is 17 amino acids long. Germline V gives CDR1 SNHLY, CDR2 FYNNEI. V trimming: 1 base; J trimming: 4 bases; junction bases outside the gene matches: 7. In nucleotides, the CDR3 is TGTGCCAGCAGTGAAGGGCTAGCGGGGGGCAGAGCAGATACGCAGTATTTT. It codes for CASSEGLAGGRADTQYF.

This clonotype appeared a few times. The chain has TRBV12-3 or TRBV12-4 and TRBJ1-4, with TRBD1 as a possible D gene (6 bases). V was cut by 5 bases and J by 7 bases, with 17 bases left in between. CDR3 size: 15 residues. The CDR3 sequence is CASSGVPRGVEKLFF. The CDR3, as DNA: TGTGCCAGCAGTGGGGTACCAAGGGGGGTTGAAAAACTGTTTTTT.

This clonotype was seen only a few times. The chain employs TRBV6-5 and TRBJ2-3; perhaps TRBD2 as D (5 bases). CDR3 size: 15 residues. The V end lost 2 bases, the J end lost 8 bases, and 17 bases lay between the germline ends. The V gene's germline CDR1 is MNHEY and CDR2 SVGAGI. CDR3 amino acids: CASSYIGLNGGTQYF. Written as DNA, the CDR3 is TGTGCCAGCAGTTACATCGGACTGAACGGAGGTACGCAGTATTTT.

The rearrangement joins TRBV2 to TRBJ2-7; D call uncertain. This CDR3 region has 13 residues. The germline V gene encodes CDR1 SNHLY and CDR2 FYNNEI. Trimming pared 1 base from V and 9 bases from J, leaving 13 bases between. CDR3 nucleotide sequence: TGTGCCAGCAGTGAAGTTGGTGGGTTGGGGCAGTACTTC. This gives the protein CASSEVGGLGQYF.

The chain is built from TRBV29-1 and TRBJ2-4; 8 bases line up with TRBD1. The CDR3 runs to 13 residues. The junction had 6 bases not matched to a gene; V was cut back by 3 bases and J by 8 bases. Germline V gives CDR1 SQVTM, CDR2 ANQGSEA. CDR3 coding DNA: TGCAGCGTTGACGGTGGACAGGGAGACATTCAGTACTTC. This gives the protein CSVDGGQGDIQYF.

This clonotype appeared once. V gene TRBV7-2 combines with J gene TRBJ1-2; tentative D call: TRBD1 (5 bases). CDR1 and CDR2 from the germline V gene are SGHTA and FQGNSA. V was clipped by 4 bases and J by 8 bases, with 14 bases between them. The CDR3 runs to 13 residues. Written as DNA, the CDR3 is TGTGCCAGCAGCTGGACCGCCTCAGGGGGCTACACCTTC. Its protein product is CASSWTASGGYTF.

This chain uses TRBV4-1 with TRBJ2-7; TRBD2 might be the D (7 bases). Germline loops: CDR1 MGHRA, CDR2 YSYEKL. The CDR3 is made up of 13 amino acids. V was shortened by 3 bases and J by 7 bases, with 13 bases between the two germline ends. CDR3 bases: TGCGCCAGCAGCCACGGGGGGCCGGGGGAGCAGTACTTC. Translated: CASSHGGPGEQYF.

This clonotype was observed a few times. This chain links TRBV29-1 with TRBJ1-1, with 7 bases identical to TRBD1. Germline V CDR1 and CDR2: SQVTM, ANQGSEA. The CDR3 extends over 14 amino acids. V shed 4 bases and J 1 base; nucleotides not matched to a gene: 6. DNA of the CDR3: TGCAGCGTTGTAAGATGGACAGGGAACACTGAAGCTTTCTTT. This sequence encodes CSVVRWTGNTEAFF.

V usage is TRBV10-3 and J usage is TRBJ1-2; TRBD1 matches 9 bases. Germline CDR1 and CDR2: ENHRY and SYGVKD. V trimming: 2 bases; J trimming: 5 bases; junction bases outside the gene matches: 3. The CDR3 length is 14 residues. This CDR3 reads CAISETGGGYGYTF. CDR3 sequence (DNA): TGTGCCATCAGTGAGACAGGGGGCGGTTATGGCTACACCTTC.

CDR3 DNA sequence: TGCGCCAGCAGCTCTGGACTAGCGGGGGCCTCCACAGATACGCAGTATTTT. It translates to CASSSGLAGASTDTQYF. The V gene is TRBV5-1, the J gene TRBJ2-3; 13 nucleotides match TRBD2. The CDR3 covers 17 residues. The trim removed 3 bases at V and 2 bases at J, leaving 6 bases unmatched. From germline, CDR1 is SGHRS and CDR2 YFSETQ.

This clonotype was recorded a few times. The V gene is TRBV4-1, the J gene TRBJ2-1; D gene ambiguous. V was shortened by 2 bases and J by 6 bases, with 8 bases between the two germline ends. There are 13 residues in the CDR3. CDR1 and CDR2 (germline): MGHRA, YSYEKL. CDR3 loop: CASSQRATNEQFF. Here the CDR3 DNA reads TGCGCCAGCAGCCAACGGGCCACCAATGAGCAGTTCTTC.

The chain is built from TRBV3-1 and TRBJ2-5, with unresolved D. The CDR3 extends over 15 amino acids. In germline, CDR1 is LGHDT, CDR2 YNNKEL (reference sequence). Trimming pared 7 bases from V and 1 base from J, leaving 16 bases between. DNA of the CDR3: TGTGCCAGCAACCGAGTTAATGGCCTCCAAGAGACCCAGTACTTC. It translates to CASNRVNGLQETQYF.

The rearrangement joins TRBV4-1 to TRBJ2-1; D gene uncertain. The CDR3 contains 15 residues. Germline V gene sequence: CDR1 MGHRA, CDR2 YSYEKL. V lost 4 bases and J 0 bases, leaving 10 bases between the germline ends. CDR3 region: CASSLLTSSYNEQFF. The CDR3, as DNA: TGCGCCAGCAGCCTTCTCACGAGCTCCTACAATGAGCAGTTCTTC.

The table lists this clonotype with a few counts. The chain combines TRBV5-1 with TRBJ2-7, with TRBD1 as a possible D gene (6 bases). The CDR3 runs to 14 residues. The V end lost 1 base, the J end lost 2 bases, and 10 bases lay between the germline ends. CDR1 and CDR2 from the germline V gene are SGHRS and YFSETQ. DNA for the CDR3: TGCGCCAGCAGCTTGTGGGACACAACCTACGAGCAGTACTTC. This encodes CASSLWDTTYEQYF.

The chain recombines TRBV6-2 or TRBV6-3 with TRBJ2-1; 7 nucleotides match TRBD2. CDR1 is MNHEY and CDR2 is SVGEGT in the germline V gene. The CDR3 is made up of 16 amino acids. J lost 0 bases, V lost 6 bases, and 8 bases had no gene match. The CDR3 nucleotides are TGTGCCAGCAGCCAGCTAGCGGCCAGCTCCTACAATGAGCAGTTCTTC. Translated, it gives CASSQLAASSYNEQFF.

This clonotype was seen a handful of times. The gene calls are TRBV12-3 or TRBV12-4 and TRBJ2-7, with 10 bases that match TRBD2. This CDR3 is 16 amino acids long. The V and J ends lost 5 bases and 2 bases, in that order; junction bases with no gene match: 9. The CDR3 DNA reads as TGTGCCAGCAGTCCCCGGGCTAGCGGGGGCACCTACGAGCAGTACTTC. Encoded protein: CASSPRASGGTYEQYF.